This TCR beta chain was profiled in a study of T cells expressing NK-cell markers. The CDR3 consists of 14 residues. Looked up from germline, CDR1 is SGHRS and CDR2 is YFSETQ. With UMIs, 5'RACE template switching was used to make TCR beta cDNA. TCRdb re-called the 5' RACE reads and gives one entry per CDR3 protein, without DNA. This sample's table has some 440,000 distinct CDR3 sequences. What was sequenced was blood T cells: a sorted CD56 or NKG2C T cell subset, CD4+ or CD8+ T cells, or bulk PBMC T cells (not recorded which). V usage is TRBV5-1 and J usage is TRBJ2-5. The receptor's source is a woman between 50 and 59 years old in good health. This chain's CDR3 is CASSSTFKSEVQYF.